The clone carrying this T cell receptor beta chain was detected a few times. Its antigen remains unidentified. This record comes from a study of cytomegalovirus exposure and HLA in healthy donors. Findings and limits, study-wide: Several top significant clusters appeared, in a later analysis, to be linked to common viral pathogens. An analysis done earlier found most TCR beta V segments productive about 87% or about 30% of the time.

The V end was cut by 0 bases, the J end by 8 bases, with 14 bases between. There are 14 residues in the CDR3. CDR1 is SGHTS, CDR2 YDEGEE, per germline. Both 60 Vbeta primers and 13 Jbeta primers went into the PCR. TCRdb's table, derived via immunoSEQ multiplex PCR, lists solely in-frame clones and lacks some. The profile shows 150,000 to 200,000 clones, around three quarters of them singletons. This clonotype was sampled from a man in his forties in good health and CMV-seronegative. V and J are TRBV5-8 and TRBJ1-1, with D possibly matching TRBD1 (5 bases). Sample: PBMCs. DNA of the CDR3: TGTGCCAGCAGCTTGGACCTGGGGCTGCCGGAAGCTTTCTTT. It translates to CASSLDLGLPEAFF.